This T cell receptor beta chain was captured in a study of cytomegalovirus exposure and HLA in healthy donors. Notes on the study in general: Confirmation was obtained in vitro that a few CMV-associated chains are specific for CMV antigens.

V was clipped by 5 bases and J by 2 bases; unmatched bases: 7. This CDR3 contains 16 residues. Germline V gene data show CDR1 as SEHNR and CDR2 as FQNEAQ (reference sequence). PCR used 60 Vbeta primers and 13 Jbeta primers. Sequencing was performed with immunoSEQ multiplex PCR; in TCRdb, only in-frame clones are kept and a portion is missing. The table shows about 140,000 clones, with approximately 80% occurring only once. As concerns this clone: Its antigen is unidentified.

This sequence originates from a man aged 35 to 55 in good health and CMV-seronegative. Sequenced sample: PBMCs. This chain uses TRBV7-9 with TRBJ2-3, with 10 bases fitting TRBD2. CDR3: CASSPVSGGTTDTQYF. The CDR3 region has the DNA TGTGCCAGCAGCCCCGTTAGCGGGGGGACCACAGATACGCAGTATTTT.